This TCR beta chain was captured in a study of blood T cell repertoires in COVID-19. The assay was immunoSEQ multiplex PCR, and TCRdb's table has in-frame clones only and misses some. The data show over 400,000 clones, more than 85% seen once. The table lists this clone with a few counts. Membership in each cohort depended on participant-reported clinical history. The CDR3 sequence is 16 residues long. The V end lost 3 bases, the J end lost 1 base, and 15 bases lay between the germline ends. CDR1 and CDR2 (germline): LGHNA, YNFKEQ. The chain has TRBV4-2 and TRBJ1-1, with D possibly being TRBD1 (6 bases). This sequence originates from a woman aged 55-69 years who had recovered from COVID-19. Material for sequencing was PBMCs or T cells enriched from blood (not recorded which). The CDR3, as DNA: TGTGCCAGCAGCCATCTGAACAGGGTGGAGAACACTGAAGCTTTCTTT. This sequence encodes CASSHLNRVENTEAFF.